This is a list of T cell receptor beta chains from one sample in a study of spatial heterogeneity in lung cancer. TCRdb re-called the 5' RACE reads with MiXCR, one entry per CDR3 protein. Here the sample spans tens of thousands of distinct CDR3 sequences, roughly 15% being singletons. The material sequenced was PBMCs, taken at surgery. These receptors were taken from a male donor with early-stage non-small cell lung cancer. CDR3s include the opening cysteine and the closing phenylalanine or tryptophan. The D gene is left open where the match is weak. The size field is filled for only some rows; it gives once, few, many or a size class.

d_call	clone_size	v_call	j_call	cdr3_aa	cdr3_nt
-	many	TRBV3-1	TRBJ1-2	CASSQDPDYGYTF	TGTGCCAGCAGCCAAGATCCGGACTATGGCTACACCTTC
-	-	TRBV4-3	TRBJ2-3	CASSQETRPGADTQYF	TGCGCCAGCAGCCAAGAGACCAGGCCGGGGGCAGATACGCAGTATTTT
-	few	TRBV2	TRBJ2-7	CASSESTGHFYEQYF	TGTGCCAGCAGTGAATCAACGGGACACTTCTACGAGCAGTACTTC
-	-	TRBV2	TRBJ1-2	CASSIRTVYGYTF	TGTGCCAGCAGTATCCGGACGGTCTATGGCTACACCTTC
-	-	TRBV29-1	TRBJ1-2	CSVELAGDYGYTF	TGCAGCGTTGAACTGGCAGGTGACTATGGCTACACCTTC
-	-	TRBV6-6	TRBJ1-1	CASSTSGNTEAFF	TGTGCCAGCAGTACCTCAGGGAACACTGAAGCTTTCTTT
TRBD2	once	TRBV19	TRBJ2-1	CASSILSGRADNEQFF	TGTGCCAGTAGTATCCTAAGCGGGAGGGCCGACAATGAGCAGTTCTTC
TRBD1	-	TRBV3-1	TRBJ2-5	CASSQGTGIQETQYF	TGTGCCAGCAGCCAAGGGACAGGGATTCAAGAGACCCAGTACTTC
TRBD1	-	TRBV5-1	TRBJ2-7	CASSLAGTDVDEQYF	TGCGCCAGCAGCTTGGCCGGGACAGACGTGGACGAGCAGTACTTC
-	few	TRBV10-3	TRBJ2-5	CAISAGQKETQYF	TGTGCCATCAGTGCCGGACAGAAAGAGACCCAGTACTTC
-	-	TRBV15	TRBJ2-5	CATSRAIRLPEETQYF	TGTGCCACCAGCAGAGCTATAAGGCTGCCCGAAGAGACCCAGTACTTC
-	many	TRBV10-3	TRBJ2-1	CATRAGQSSYNEQFF	TGTGCCACCCGAGCAGGGCAAAGCTCCTACAATGAGCAGTTCTTC
-	few	TRBV3-1	TRBJ1-2	CASSQAAGADGYTF	TGTGCCAGCAGCCAAGCGGCTGGAGCTGATGGCTACACCTTC
-	-	TRBV5-1	TRBJ2-1	CASSSGPSGEQFF	TGCGCCAGCAGCTCTGGGCCCTCGGGTGAGCAGTTCTTC
TRBD2	few	TRBV9	TRBJ2-3	CASTLAGGGVTDTQYF	TGTGCCAGCACCTTAGCGGGGGGAGGCGTAACAGATACGCAGTATTTT
TRBD1	many	TRBV29-1	TRBJ2-3	CSAGTGVRDTQYF	TGCAGCGCCGGGACAGGGGTTAGGGATACGCAGTATTTT
-	few	TRBV20-1	TRBJ2-7	CSAPRTGRREQYF	TGCAGTGCTCCCCGCACAGGGAGGCGTGAGCAGTACTTC
-	-	TRBV12-3/TRBV12-4	TRBJ1-5	CASSPYRGQPQHF	TGTGCCAGCAGTCCGTACCGGGGCCAGCCCCAGCATTTT
TRBD2	few	TRBV5-4	TRBJ2-3	CASSFNRGGRTDTQYF	TGTGCCAGCAGCTTTAACCGGGGGGGCCGCACAGATACGCAGTATTTT
TRBD1	few	TRBV2	TRBJ2-3	CASGDRVETDTQYF	TGTGCCAGCGGTGACAGGGTAGAGACAGATACGCAGTATTTT
TRBD1	-	TRBV12-3/TRBV12-4	TRBJ1-5	CASTATGDQPQHF	TGTGCCAGCACCGCGACAGGGGATCAGCCCCAGCATTTT
-	few	TRBV12-3/TRBV12-4	TRBJ2-3	CASSLKPDTQYF	TGTGCCAGCAGCCTTAAACCAGATACGCAGTATTTT
-	-	TRBV20-1	TRBJ1-1	CSARWWGNTEAFF	TGCAGTGCTAGGTGGTGGGGGAACACTGAAGCTTTCTTT